This TCR beta chain was recorded in a study of T-cell memory formation after mild COVID-19 (dated by TCRdb to the early 2020s). Concerning the study at large: TCR sequence clusters from the two donors were found to be largely donor specific. Longitudinal TCRalpha and TCRbeta repertoire sequencing tracked T-cell clones expanding and contracting after mild COVID-19 in a couple of donors. The cohort was made up of two young adult volunteers, one female and one male, who were previously healthy. Study-wide findings and limitations: Clones contracting from day 15 to 85 had balanced CD4/CD8 phenotypes, while a second wave expanding from day 15 to 37 was biased towards CD4+. The study covered only a couple of mild cases, and larger cohorts including severe cases with pre-infection samples were considered necessary. Contracting CD4+ clones were found mainly in CM and EM memory subsets, while CD8+ clones were enriched in EMRA. SARS-CoV-2 specificity of the second-wave clones peaking on day 37 was not confirmed. Some responding clones were detected in pre-infection memory, which suggested that pre-existing cross-reactive memory T cells had joined the SARS-CoV-2 response.

The data were produced on an Illumina NovaSeq 6000. cDNA libraries for TCRalpha and TCRbeta were prepared by 5'RACE using constant-segment primers, with sample barcodes and unique molecular identifiers added. RNA was extracted from every sample with Trizol reagent. Library amplification was performed in two PCR steps, and a second sample barcode and Illumina TruSeq adapters were introduced in the second step. Libraries were sequenced on an Illumina NovaSeq with 2 x 150 bp paired-end reads. Per the source publication's procedure: The reads were demultiplexed and collapsed into UMI-guided consensus sequences using migec v1.2.7. Using mixcr v2.1.11, the UMI consensuses were aligned to TRA and TRB V and J templates and assembled into clonotypes. Expanded or contracted clonotypes were those called significant by both edgeR and NoisET, with noise models trained on biological replicates. For edgeR calls, a false discovery rate-adjusted p below 0.01 and a log2 fold-change threshold of 1 were applied. As an exploratory analysis of dynamics, max-normalized trajectories of the 1000 most abundant clonotypes were examined with PCA combined with hierarchical clustering. Separately sequenced CD4+ and CD8+ repertoires were used to assign the CD4 or CD8 phenotype of responding clones. TCRdb reprocessed the public reads (quality trimming at Q25 with fastp, clone calling with MiXCR) and kept in-frame beta chains. Each CDR3 protein gets just one entry, which takes the most common genes and DNA from the rows behind it. Clone size and V and J calls follow TCRdb, not the original study. This sample comprises about 340,000 distinct CDR3 sequences, roughly 13% of them detected only once. Roughly a fifth of the sample is in the top ten clones.

A few counts support this clonotype. The clone's antigen remains unknown. Base qualities were left out, and no much larger clone turns up one base away. V loses 1 base of germline sequence and J loses 0 bases, and the interval between the two ends is 9 bases. The CDR3, from cysteine to phenylalanine, totals 15 residues. The sequence is cut down to CDR3 DNA, 45 bases in frame from base 1. CDR1 SEHNR and CDR2 FQNEAQ were looked up in the germline V gene (reference sequence). Ficoll-Paque density gradient centrifugation was used to isolate PBMCs. The receptor chain draws on TRBV7-9 and TRBJ1-1; no D gene is confidently identified. The TCR sequence derives from a man between 18 and 29 years old who had mild COVID-19 (a few samples of this study predate the infection). The sample titles of this study are shuffled in the database, so cell type and time point are left out; the donor was told from shared clones. The sequenced sample consisted of PBMCs or a T cell subset sorted from them (not recorded which). The sequenced DNA is TGTGCCAGCAGCTTAGATAGGCCCATGAACACTGAAGCTTTCTTT. It is translated as CASSLDRPMNTEAFF. The CDR3 plus the reference TRBV7-9 and TRBJ1-1 genes for the other parts give the full variable domain: DTGVSQNPRHKITKRGQNVTFRCDPISEHNRLYWYRQTLGQGPEFLTYFQNEAQLEKSRLLSDRFSAERPKGSFSTLEIQRTEQGDSAMYLCASSLDRPMNTEAFFGQGTRLTVV.